A single sample is the source of the 30 T cell receptor beta chains below, sequenced in a study of Tregs in tolerant kidney transplant recipients. Here immunoSEQ multiplex PCR was the method, and the copy in TCRdb shows in-frame clones only, minus some. The repertoire consists of around 230,000 clones, with 84% occurring once and the leading ten covering 0.5% to 0.65%. The sample was CD4+ T cells from blood. The source of these receptors is a human donor in good health.

CDR3 sequence (DNA): TGTGCCTGGAGTTCCCGCGGACTAGCGGCTGACGAGCAGTACTTC. Protein product: CAWSSRGLAADEQYF. The chain links TRBV30 to TRBJ2-7; 10 nucleotides match TRBD2. From germline, CDR1 is GTSNPN and CDR2 SVGIG (reference sequence). V gave up 2 bases and J gave up 5 bases; unmatched junction bases: 9. The CDR3 totals 15 residues.

The genes are TRBV18 and TRBJ1-1; tentative D call: TRBD1 (5 bases). The germline CDR1 and CDR2 sequences are KGHSH and LQKENI. CDR3 length: 14 amino acids. Trimming removed 1 base at V and 6 bases at J, with 12 bases between. CDR3 nucleotides: TGTGCCAGCTCACCACAGGCTTCGGGGGCTGAAGCTTTCTTT. Translating it yields CASSPQASGAEAFF.

V usage is TRBV7-9 and J usage is TRBJ2-5, with D perhaps matching TRBD2 (5 bases). CDR3 length: 14 residues. The V gene lost 5 bases and the J gene lost 5 bases, with 15 bases spanning the gap. Germline V gene sequence: CDR1 SEHNR, CDR2 FQNEAQ (reference sequence). In DNA form, the CDR3 reads TGTGCCAGCAGCCAGGACTGGAAGAAGGAGACCCAGTACTTC. As protein: CASSQDWKKETQYF.

A single count supports this clone. The chain couples TRBV6-5 to TRBJ1-1; 8 positions agree with TRBD1. Losses at the gene ends were 5 bases for V and 4 bases for J; bases not matched to a gene: 3. Germline CDR1 reads MNHEY; CDR2 reads SVGAGI. This CDR3 has 13 amino acids. The CDR3 reads CASSRTGTTEAFF. DNA for the CDR3: TGTGCCAGCAGTAGGACAGGGACCACTGAAGCTTTCTTT.

The chain couples TRBV18 to TRBJ1-2, with D tentatively TRBD1 (5 bases). The germline CDR1 and CDR2 sequences are KGHSH and LQKENI. Trimming took 8 bases from V and 3 from J, leaving 31 bases between them. The CDR3 is made up of 19 amino acids. DNA of the CDR3: TGTGCCAGCACGCGAAGACCACCAGGGATTTCTGGCACCGACTATGGCTACACCTTC. Its protein product is CASTRRPPGISGTDYGYTF.

The chain recombines TRBV30 with TRBJ1-6; no reliable D call. CDR1 and CDR2 (germline): GTSNPN, SVGIG (reference sequence). Deletions cut 0 bases from V and 5 bases from J, with 11 bases between. The CDR3 has 15 amino acids. CDR3 residues: CAWSVTGNDNSPLHF. CDR3 coding DNA: TGTGCCTGGAGTGTAACGGGGAACGATAATTCACCCCTCCACTTT.

The chain carries TRBV6-4 and TRBJ1-6; 9 bases are a match to TRBD1. Germline V gene lookup returns CDR1 MRHNA and CDR2 SNTAGT. This CDR3 has 14 residues. Trimming took 6 bases from V and 9 from J; bases not matched to a gene: 6. The CDR3 reads CASSRGQGRSPLHF. The DNA for the CDR3 is TGTGCCAGCAGCCGGGGACAGGGTCGTTCACCCCTCCACTTT.

The genes are TRBV5-1 and TRBJ1-3; 8 nucleotides agree with TRBD1. This CDR3 contains 16 residues. V shed 5 bases and J 0 bases; nucleotides not matched to a gene: 7. The V gene's germline CDR1 is SGHRS and CDR2 YFSETQ. The CDR3 DNA sequence: TGCGCCAGCAGGCCGCAGGGGGCCAGCTCTGGAAACACCATATATTTT. Its translation is CASRPQGASSGNTIYF. Full variable domain (outside the CDR3, taken from reference TRBV5-1 and TRBJ1-3): KAGVTQTPRYLIKTRGQQVTLSCSPISGHRSVSWYQQTPGQGLQFLFEYFSETQRNKGNFPGRFSGRQFSNSRSEMNVSTLELGDSALYLCASRPQGASSGNTIYFGEGSWLTVV.

This clone appeared a single time. The V call is TRBV6-6, the J call TRBJ2-7; TRBD2 might be the D (6 bases). The CDR3 extends over 14 amino acids. CDR1 MNHNY and CDR2 SVGAGI come from the germline V gene (reference sequence). Between the trimmed V and J ends, which lost 6 bases and 4 bases, there was a span of 16 bases. Here the CDR3 DNA reads TGTGCCAGCAGGCGGGACTCAGCCACTTACGAGCAGTACTTC. Its translation: CASRRDSATYEQYF.

The chain combines TRBV6-1 with TRBJ1-1; no clear D. CDR1 and CDR2 (germline): MNHNS, SASEGT. V lost 5 bases and J 7 bases, leaving 8 bases between the germline ends. The CDR3 has 11 residues. The CDR3 DNA reads as TGTGCCAGCAGTCAGGCCTTTGAAGCTTTCTTT. This sequence encodes CASSQAFEAFF.

This rearrangement joins TRBV18 to TRBJ1-2; tentative D call: TRBD1 (5 bases). The CDR3 sequence is 16 residues long. The ends were cut back, 2 bases at V and 4 bases at J, with 17 bases in the middle. From germline, CDR1 is KGHSH and CDR2 LQKENI. CDR3 bases: TGTGCCAGCTCACCAAATAAACAGGCCTCCCTCTATGGCTACACCTTC. Protein sequence: CASSPNKQASLYGYTF.

The chain employs TRBV7-3 and TRBJ2-1; 7 nucleotides match TRBD2. Germline V gene sequence: CDR1 SGHTA, CDR2 FQGTGA. The CDR3 loop spans 13 amino acids. V lost 5 bases to trimming and J lost 9 bases; unmatched junction nucleotides: 7. The CDR3 DNA reads as TGTGCCAGCAGCACCTCAGCGGGGACTGAGCAGTTCTTC. It codes for CASSTSAGTEQFF.

The chain recombines TRBV6-5 with TRBJ1-4; 7 bases are a match to TRBD1. The CDR3 runs 15 residues. The germline V gene encodes CDR1 MNHEY and CDR2 SVGAGI. The ends lost 6 bases at V and 10 bases at J; junction bases unmatched: 14. The chain's CDR3 is CASSPQTGSIAKLFF. Written as DNA, the CDR3 is TGTGCCAGCAGCCCTCAGACAGGGTCTATTGCAAAACTGTTTTTT.

The gene calls are TRBV6-1 and TRBJ1-1; no clear D. Germline loops: CDR1 MNHNS, CDR2 SASEGT. V lost 6 bases to trimming and J lost 8 bases, with 16 bases between them. The CDR3 is 13 amino acids. As DNA, the CDR3 is TGTGCCAGCAGCCCCCTATCGCGGGTCGAAGCTTTCTTT. Protein: CASSPLSRVEAFF.

A few counts support this clone. The genes are TRBV7-9 and TRBJ1-2; D not resolved. Trimming took off 1 base at V and 5 bases at J, with 11 bases between the two ends. Germline CDR1 is SEHNR and CDR2 is FQNEAQ (reference sequence). CDR3 length: 14 residues. CDR3 sequence: CASSLEIPPYGYTF. The CDR3 bases are TGTGCCAGCAGCTTAGAGATCCCTCCTTATGGCTACACCTTC.

This sequence joins TRBV2 and TRBJ2-2, with D perhaps matching TRBD2 (5 bases). There are 15 residues in the CDR3. Germline V gene sequence: CDR1 SNHLY, CDR2 FYNNEI. The ends were cut back, 6 bases at V and 4 bases at J, with 15 bases in the middle. DNA for the CDR3: TGTGCCAGCAGGACGGACTTTATAAGCACCGGGGAGCTGTTTTTT. Amino acids: CASRTDFISTGELFF.

CDR3 coding DNA: TGTGCCAGCAGCCGGATGGGGGCGGGCCAAGAGACCCAGTACTTC. Translating it yields CASSRMGAGQETQYF. The rearrangement uses TRBV5-4 and TRBJ2-5; tentatively, D is TRBD1 (6 bases). Per the germline V gene, CDR1 is SGHNT and CDR2 is YYREEE (reference sequence). This CDR3 has 15 residues. Trimming left V 4 bases short and J 1 base short, with 14 bases between.

The gene calls are TRBV27 and TRBJ2-3, with D possibly matching TRBD2 (6 bases). CDR1 and CDR2 (germline): MNHEY, SMNVEV (reference sequence). Between the trimmed V and J ends, which lost 4 bases and 8 bases, there was a span of 22 bases. CDR3 size: 16 residues. The CDR3 DNA follows: TGTGCCAGCAGTTCCCCCGCCGGGACTTCCCCCGTTACGCAGTATTTT. Translation: CASSSPAGTSPVTQYF.

The chain carries TRBV2 and TRBJ1-5; D uncertain. The CDR3 consists of 14 residues. Germline V gene data show CDR1 as SNHLY and CDR2 as FYNNEI. Trimming cost V 0 bases and J 5 bases, with 8 bases left between them. In DNA, the CDR3 is TGTGCCAGCAGTGAAGCCGCCCGGCATCAGCCCCAGCATTTT. Translated: CASSEAARHQPQHF.

The genes are TRBV7-9 and TRBJ2-5, with D possibly being TRBD2 (6 bases). Germline CDR1 SEHNR, CDR2 FQNEAQ (reference sequence). The V end lost 5 bases, the J end lost 5 bases, and 12 bases lay between the germline ends. CDR3 size: 13 residues. This chain's CDR3 is CASSLGGGETQYF. The CDR3 DNA is TGTGCCAGCAGCCTCGGGGGAGGCGAGACCCAGTACTTC.

This clone was detected only once. The V call is TRBV6-5, the J call TRBJ1-4; possible D gene TRBD1, 5 bases. With 0 bases removed from V and 6 bases from J, the gap between germline ends came to 8 bases. The CDR3 consists of 14 residues. Looked up from germline, CDR1 is MNHEY and CDR2 is SVGAGI. The CDR3 sequence is CASSYSGGDEKLFF. The CDR3, as DNA: TGTGCCAGCAGTTACTCGGGGGGTGATGAAAAACTGTTTTTT.

The chain links TRBV5-1 to TRBJ2-3; no reliable D call. Germline V gene lookup returns CDR1 SGHRS and CDR2 YFSETQ. The CDR3 is 15 amino acids. Between the trimmed V and J ends, which lost 2 bases and 1 base, there was a span of 11 bases. CDR3 coding DNA: TGCGCCAGCAGCTTCTCCGGGTCAGGCACAGATACGCAGTATTTT. This codes for CASSFSGSGTDTQYF.

The V gene is TRBV7-6, the J gene TRBJ2-7; D perhaps matches TRBD2 (5 bases). CDR1 is SGHVS and CDR2 is FNYEAQ in the germline V gene. There are 15 residues in the CDR3. Trimming removed 1 base from V and 0 bases from J, with 10 bases in between. In nucleotides, the CDR3 is TGTGCCAGCAGCTTAGTGCCTGGGAGCTCCTACGAGCAGTACTTC. Its protein product is CASSLVPGSSYEQYF.

The chain combines TRBV10-2 with TRBJ2-1; the D gene is possibly TRBD2 (5 bases). The CDR3 has 12 residues. V was clipped by 8 bases and J by 5 bases, with 10 bases between them. The germline gives CDR1 WSHSY, CDR2 SAAADI. The CDR3 sequence is CASRTGNNEQFF. The CDR3 DNA is TGCGCCAGCCGGACTGGTAACAATGAGCAGTTCTTC.

V gene TRBV5-1 combines with J gene TRBJ2-2; unclear D gene. The CDR3 has 14 amino acids. Germline V lookup: CDR1 SGHRS, CDR2 YFSETQ. Deletions cut 9 bases from V and 6 bases from J, with 18 bases between. CDR3 sequence: CATGSWGSSGELFF. DNA for the CDR3: TGCGCCACCGGAAGTTGGGGATCGTCCGGGGAGCTGTTTTTT.

The chain uses TRBV6-6 and TRBJ1-1; D is unresolved. CDR3 length equals 14 residues. Trimming took off 2 bases at V and 6 bases at J, with 13 bases between the two ends. Germline CDR1 and CDR2: MNHNY and SVGAGI (reference sequence). The CDR3 loop reads CASSYQKPSSEAFF. CDR3 nucleotides: TGTGCCAGCAGTTACCAGAAGCCGTCCTCTGAAGCTTTCTTT.

J is TRBJ2-2 and V is TRBV6-1; D unclear. V lost 3 bases and J 6 bases, leaving 2 bases between the germline ends. CDR1 MNHNS and CDR2 SASEGT come from the germline V gene. The CDR3 sequence is 11 residues long. CDR3: CASSDPGELFF. Here the CDR3 DNA reads TGTGCCAGCAGTGATCCCGGGGAGCTGTTTTTT.

The chain uses TRBV6-4 and TRBJ1-2; D may be TRBD1 (6 bases). The CDR3 sequence is 12 residues long. Germline lookup yields CDR1 MRHNA and CDR2 SNTAGT. V dropped 6 bases and J dropped 7 bases, with 12 bases sitting between them. This CDR3 is CASRGTYGGYTF. The CDR3 bases are TGTGCCAGCAGAGGGACATATGGTGGCTACACCTTC.

This rearrangement joins TRBV19 to TRBJ1-5, with 9 bases aligning to TRBD1. V shed 10 bases and J 2 bases; nucleotides not matched to a gene: 6. In germline, CDR1 is LNHDA, CDR2 SQIVND (reference sequence). The length of the CDR3 is 14 residues. The CDR3 nucleotides read TGTGCCACCGCGGGACAGGGTGGCAATCAGCCCCAGCATTTT. Translated, it gives CATAGQGGNQPQHF. The full variable domain, with the rest looked up from reference TRBV19 and TRBJ1-5, is DGGITQSPKYLFRKEGQNVTLSCEQNLNHDAMYWYRQDPGQGLRLIYYSQIVNDFQKGDIAEGYSVSREKKESFPLTVTSAQKNPTAFYLCATAGQGGNQPQHFGDGTRLSIL.

The V and J genes are TRBV10-3 and TRBJ2-7, with 10 bases that match TRBD1. Germline CDR1 and CDR2: ENHRY and SYGVKD. V was pared by 7 bases and J by 4 bases, with 16 bases of the junction left unmatched. The CDR3 spans 17 residues. CDR3 residues: CAITTRPGTGDLYEQYF. The CDR3 DNA is TGTGCCATCACGACGAGGCCCGGGACAGGGGATTTGTACGAGCAGTACTTC.